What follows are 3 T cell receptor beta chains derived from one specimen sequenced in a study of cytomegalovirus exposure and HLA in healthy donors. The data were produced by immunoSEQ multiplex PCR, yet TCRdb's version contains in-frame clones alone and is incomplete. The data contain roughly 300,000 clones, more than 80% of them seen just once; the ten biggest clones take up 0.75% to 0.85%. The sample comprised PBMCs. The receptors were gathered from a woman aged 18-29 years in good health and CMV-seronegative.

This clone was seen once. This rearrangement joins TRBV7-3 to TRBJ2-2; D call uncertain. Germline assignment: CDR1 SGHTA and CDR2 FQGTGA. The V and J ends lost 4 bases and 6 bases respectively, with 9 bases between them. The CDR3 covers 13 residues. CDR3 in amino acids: CASSSIAAGELFF. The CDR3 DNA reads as TGTGCCAGCAGCTCGATAGCAGCCGGGGAGCTGTTTTTT.

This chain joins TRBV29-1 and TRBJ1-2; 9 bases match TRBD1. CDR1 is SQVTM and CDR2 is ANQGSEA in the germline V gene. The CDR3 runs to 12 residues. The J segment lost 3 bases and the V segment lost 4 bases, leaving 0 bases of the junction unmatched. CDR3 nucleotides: TGCAGCGTTGGGGACAGGGACTATGGCTACACCTTC. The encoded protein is CSVGDRDYGYTF.

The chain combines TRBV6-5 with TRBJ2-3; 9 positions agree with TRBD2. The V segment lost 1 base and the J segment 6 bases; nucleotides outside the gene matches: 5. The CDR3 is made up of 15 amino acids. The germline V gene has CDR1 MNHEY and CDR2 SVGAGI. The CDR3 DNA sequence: TGTGCCAGCAGTTACTTGGCGGGGGGGGGCGATACGCAGTATTTT. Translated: CASSYLAGGGDTQYF.